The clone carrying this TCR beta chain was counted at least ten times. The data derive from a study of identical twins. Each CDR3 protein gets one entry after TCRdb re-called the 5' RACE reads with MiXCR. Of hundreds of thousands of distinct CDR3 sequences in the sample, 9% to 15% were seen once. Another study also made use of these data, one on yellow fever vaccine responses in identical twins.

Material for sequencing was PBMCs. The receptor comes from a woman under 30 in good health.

CDR3 residues: CASSYGSNTEAFF. The CDR3 nucleotides are TGCGCCAGCAGCTATGGCTCGAACACTGAAGCTTTCTTT. The J gene is TRBJ1-1, the V gene TRBV5-1; D remains unclear. Germline CDR1 SGHRS, CDR2 YFSETQ. V lost 3 bases to trimming and J lost 1 base, with 7 bases between them. CDR3 size: 13 residues.